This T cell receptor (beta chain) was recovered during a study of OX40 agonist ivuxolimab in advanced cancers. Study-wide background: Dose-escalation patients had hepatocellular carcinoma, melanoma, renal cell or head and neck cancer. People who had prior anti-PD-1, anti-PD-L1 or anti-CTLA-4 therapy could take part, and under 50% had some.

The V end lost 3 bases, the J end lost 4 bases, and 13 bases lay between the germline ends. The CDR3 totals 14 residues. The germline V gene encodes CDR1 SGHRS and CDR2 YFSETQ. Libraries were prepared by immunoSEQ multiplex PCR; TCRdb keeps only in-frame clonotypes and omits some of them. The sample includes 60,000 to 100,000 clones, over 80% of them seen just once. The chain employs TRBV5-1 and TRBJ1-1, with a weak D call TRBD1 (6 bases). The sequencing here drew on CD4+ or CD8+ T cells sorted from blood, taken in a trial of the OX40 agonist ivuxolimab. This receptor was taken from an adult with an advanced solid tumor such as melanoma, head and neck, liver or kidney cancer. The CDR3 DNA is TGCGCCAGCAGCTCAGGGGTATGGGGCACTGAAGCTTTCTTT. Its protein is CASSSGVWGTEAFF.